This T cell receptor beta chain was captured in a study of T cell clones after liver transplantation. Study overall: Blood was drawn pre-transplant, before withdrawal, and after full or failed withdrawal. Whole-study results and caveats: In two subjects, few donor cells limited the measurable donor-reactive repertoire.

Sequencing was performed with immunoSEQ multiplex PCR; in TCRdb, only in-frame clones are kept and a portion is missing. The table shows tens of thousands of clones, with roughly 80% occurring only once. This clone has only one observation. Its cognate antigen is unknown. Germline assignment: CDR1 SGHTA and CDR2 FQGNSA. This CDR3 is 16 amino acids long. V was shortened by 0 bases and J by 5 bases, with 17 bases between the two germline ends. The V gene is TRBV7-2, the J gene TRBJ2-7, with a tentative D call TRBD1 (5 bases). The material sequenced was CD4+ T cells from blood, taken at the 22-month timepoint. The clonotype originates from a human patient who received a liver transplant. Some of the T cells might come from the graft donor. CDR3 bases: TGTGCCAGCAGCTTAGCGTCAGGAAACGTAGGGGACGAGCAGTACTTC. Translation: CASSLASGNVGDEQYF. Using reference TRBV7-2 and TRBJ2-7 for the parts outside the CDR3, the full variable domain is GAGVSQSPSNKVTEKGKDVELRCDPISGHTALYWYRQSLGQGLEFLIYFQGNSAPDKSGLPSDRFSAERTGGSVSTLTIQRTQQEDSAVYLCASSLASGNVGDEQYFGPGTRLTVT.